This T cell receptor beta chain comes out of a study of vaccination and CD4 T cells after COVID-19. The overall study: A median of about 98 days (range 35 to 161) separated diagnosis from post-COVID sampling. Study-wide results and limits: Of the reactive clones in convalescent patients, a median roughly 88% showed up only post-vaccination. Post-vaccination reactive clonotypes (median roughly 37) did not differ significantly from post-infection (approximately 20).

V dropped 6 bases and J dropped 4; count of bases not matched to a gene: 8. CDR3 size: 13 residues. Germline V gives CDR1 DFQATT, CDR2 SNEGSKA (reference sequence). Sequencing of the DNA from cultured CD4+ T cells was carried out with the Oncomine TCR Beta short-read assay. Cultured CD4+ T cells were the source of extracted genomic DNA. Via MiXCR, TCRdb re-called the PCR reads, giving one row per CDR3 protein. The sample shows about 15,000 distinct CDR3 sequences, 53% of them seen only once. Comments on this clonotype: Its antigen remains unknown.

Treatment of the sample: approximately 9-day PBMC culture with coronavirus spike peptide pools or control peptides (ViraFEST assay). Sequences were derived from CD4+ T cells from blood, cultured in vitro, sampled before SARS-CoV-2 vaccination. The receptor was derived from a human donor who had recovered from COVID-19. V is TRBV20-1 and J is TRBJ2-5; 7 bases map to TRBD2. CDR3 loop: CSADGGFGETQYF. In nucleotides, the CDR3 is TGCAGTGCAGACGGGGGGTTCGGAGAGACCCAGTACTTC.